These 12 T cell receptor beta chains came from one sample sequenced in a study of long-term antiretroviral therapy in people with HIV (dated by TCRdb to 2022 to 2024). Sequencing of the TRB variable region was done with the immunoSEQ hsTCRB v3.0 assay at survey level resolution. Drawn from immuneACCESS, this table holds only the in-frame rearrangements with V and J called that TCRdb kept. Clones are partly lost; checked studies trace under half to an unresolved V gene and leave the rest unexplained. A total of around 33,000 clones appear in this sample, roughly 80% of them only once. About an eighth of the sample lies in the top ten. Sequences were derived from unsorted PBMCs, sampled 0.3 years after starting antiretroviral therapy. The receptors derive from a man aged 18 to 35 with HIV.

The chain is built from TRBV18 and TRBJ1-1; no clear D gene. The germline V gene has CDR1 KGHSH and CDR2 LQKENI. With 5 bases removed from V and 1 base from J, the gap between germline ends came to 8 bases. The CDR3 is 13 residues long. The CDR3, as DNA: TGTGCCAGCTCATATACGGCGAACACTGAAGCTTTCTTT. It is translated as CASSYTANTEAFF.

DNA for the CDR3: TGTGCCAGCAGCCCCATTGGACGCTCCGGGGCTGGTGCGTCAGATACGCAGTATTTT. Its translation is CASSPIGRSGAGASDTQYF. This chain joins TRBV9 and TRBJ2-3; D assignment may be TRBD1 or TRBD2 (5 bases each). The CDR3 is 19 residues long. V was cut by 4 bases and J by 4 bases, with 28 bases left in between. Germline CDR1 reads SGDLS; CDR2 reads YYNGEE.

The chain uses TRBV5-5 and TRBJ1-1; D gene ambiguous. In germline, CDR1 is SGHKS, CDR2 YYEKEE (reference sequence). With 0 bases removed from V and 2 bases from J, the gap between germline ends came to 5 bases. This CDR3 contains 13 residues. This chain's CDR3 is CASSLDFNTEAFF. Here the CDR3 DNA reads TGTGCCAGCAGCTTGGACTTCAACACTGAAGCTTTCTTT.

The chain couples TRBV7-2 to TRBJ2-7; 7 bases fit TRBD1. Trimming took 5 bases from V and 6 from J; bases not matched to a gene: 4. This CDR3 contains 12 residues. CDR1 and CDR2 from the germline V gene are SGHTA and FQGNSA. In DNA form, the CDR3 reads TGTGCCAGCAGCAGACAGGGTGCCGAGCAGTACTTC. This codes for CASSRQGAEQYF.

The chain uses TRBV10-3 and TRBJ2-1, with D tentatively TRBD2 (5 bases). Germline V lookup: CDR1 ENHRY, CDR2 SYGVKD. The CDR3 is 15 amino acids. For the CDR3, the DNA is TGTGCATCTGGGCCGCTAGCCGATTCCTACAATGAGCAGTTCTTC. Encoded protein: CASGPLADSYNEQFF.

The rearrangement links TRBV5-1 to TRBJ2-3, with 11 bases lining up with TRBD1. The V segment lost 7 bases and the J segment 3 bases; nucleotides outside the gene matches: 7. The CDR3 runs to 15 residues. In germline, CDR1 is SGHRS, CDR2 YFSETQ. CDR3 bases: TGCGCCAGCGCCTTGGGACAGGGGGGGACAGATACGCAGTATTTT. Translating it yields CASALGQGGTDTQYF.

The DNA for the CDR3 is TGTGCCAGCAGCTTAGGTTCGGGACAGGGGACCCTAGCCAAAAACATTCAGTACTTC. It encodes CASSLGSGQGTLAKNIQYF. The chain recombines TRBV11-3 with TRBJ2-4; 10 bases are a match to TRBD1. V lost 1 base and J lost 0; bases outside the gene matches: 9. Per the germline V gene, CDR1 is SGHNT and CDR2 is YENEEA. The length of the CDR3 is 19 residues.

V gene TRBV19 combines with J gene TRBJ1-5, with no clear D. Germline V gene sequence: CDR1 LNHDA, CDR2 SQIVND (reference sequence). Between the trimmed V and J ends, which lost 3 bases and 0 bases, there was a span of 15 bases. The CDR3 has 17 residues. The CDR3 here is CASSITSGYYSNQPQHF. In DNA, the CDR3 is TGTGCCAGTAGTATCACTTCGGGGTACTATAGCAATCAGCCCCAGCATTTT.

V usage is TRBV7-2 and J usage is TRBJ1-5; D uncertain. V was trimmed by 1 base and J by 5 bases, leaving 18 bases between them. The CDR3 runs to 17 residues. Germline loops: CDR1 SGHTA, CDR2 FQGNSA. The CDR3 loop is CASSLVIGFDGDQPQHF. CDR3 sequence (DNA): TGTGCCAGCAGCTTAGTCATTGGGTTTGATGGGGATCAGCCCCAGCATTTT.

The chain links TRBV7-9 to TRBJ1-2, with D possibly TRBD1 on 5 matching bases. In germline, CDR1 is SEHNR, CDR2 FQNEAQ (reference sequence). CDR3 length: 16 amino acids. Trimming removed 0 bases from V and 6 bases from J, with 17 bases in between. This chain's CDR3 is CASSLAGGRARNGYTF. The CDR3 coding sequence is TGTGCCAGCAGCTTAGCAGGTGGCAGGGCGCGAAATGGCTACACCTTC.

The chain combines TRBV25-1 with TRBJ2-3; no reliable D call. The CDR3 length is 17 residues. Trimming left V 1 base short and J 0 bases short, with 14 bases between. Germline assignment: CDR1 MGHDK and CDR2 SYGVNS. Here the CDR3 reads CASSESGRGSSTDTQYF. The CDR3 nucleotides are TGTGCCAGCAGTGAATCGGGCCGAGGTTCTAGCACAGATACGCAGTATTTT.

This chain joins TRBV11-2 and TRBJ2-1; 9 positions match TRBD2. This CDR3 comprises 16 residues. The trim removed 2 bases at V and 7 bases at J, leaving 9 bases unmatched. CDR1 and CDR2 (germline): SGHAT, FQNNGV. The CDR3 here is CASSLSGRFALNEQFF. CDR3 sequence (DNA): TGTGCCAGCAGCTTAAGCGGGAGGTTCGCGTTGAATGAGCAGTTCTTC. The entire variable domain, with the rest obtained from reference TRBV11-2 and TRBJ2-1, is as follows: EAGVAQSPRYKIIEKRQSVAFWCNPISGHATLYWYQQILGQGPKLLIQFQNNGVVDDSQLPKDRFSAERLKGVDSTLKIQPAKLEDSAVYLCASSLSGRFALNEQFFGPGTRLTVL.